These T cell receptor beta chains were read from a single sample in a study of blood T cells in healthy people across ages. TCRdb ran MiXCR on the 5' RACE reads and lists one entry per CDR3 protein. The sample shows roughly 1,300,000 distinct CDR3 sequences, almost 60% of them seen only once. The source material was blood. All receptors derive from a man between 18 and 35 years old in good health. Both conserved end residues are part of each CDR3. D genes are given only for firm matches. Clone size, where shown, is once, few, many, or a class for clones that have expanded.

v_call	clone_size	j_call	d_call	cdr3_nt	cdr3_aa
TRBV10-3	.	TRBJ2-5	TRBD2	TGTGCCATCAGTGCGGGTAGCGGGGGAGAGACCCAGTACTTC	CAISAGSGGETQYF
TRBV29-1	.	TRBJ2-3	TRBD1	TGCAGCGTTGGGGACAGGGGGGACACAGATACGCAGTATTTT	CSVGDRGDTDTQYF
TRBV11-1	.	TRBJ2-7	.	TGTGCCAGCAGCCGCGGGGACAGTCTCTACGAGCAGTACTTC	CASSRGDSLYEQYF
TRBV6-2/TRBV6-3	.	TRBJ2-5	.	TGTGCCAGCGCTAGGTTTTTTGGGAACCAAGAGACCCAGTACTTC	CASARFFGNQETQYF
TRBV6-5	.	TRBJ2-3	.	TGTGCCAGCAGTACAGCGGGCACAGATACGCAGTATTTT	CASSTAGTDTQYF
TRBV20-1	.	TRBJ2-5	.	TGCAGCTCCTCGTCAGTGGGAGGCGAGGAGACCCAGTACTTC	CSSSSVGGEETQYF
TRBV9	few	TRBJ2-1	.	TGTGCCAGCAGCGACCCCGATGGAATCGCCAATGAGCAGTTCTTC	CASSDPDGIANEQFF
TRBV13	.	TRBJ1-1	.	TGTGCCAGCAGCTTAAAGTTGGGGTTCACTAAAGCTTTCTTT	CASSLKLGFTKAFF
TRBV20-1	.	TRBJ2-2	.	TGCAGTGCGCCCGAGAACACCGGGGAGCTGTTTTTT	CSAPENTGELFF
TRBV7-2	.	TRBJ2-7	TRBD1	TGTGCCAGCAGACCCGGGACAGGGGATAGTAACTCCTACGAGCAGTACTTC	CASRPGTGDSNSYEQYF
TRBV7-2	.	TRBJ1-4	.	TGTGCCAGCAGCTTAGCACCGAATAATGAAAAACTGTTTTTT	CASSLAPNNEKLFF
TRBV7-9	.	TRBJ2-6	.	TGTGCCAGCAGCTTTGACGGAATAGAGAACGTCCTGACTTTC	CASSFDGIENVLTF
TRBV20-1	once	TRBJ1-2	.	TGCAGTAGGTCAAACAGGGAGACCGACTACACCTTC	CSRSNRETDYTF
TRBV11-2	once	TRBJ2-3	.	TGTGCCAGCTTCGGGGAGGGGGGTCCAGATACGCAGTATTTT	CASFGEGGPDTQYF
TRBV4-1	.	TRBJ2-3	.	TGCGCCAGCAGCCAGGCCTCCATAGGCACAGATACGCAGTATTTT	CASSQASIGTDTQYF
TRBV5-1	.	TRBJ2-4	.	TGCGCCAGCAGCATCCCAGCTGGGGGATCCAAAAACATTCAGTACTTC	CASSIPAGGSKNIQYF
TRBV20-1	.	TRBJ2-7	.	TGCAGTGCTAGTAAGGGTTCCTACGAGCAGTACTTC	CSASKGSYEQYF
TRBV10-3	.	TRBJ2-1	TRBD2	TGTGCCATCACAAAAGGACTAGCGGGAGGGAGCTACCACAATGAACAGTTCTTC	CAITKGLAGGSYHNEQFF
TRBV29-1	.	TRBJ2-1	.	TGCAGCGTTGAAGGCCCCTGGGATGAGCAGTTCTTC	CSVEGPWDEQFF
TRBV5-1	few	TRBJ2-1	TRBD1	TGCGCCAGCAGCTTTGGGACAGGGGGCGATGAGCAGTTCTTC	CASSFGTGGDEQFF
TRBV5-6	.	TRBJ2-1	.	TGTGCCAGCAGCCAGTACGAAGGGGGCTACAATGAGCAGTTCTTC	CASSQYEGGYNEQFF
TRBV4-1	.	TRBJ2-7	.	TGCGCCAGCAGTCACCTCGGTAAACCGCCCTACGAGCAGTACTTC	CASSHLGKPPYEQYF
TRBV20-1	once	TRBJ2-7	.	TGCAGTGCTAGAGATCTCTATGGGGGGGCGCGGGACGAGCAGTACTTC	CSARDLYGGARDEQYF
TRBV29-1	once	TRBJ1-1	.	TGCAGCGCCGAGAGACAGACGAACACTGAAGCTTTCTTT	CSAERQTNTEAFF
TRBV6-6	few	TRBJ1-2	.	TGTGCCGGCAGTCCCACTTATGGCTACACCTTC	CAGSPTYGYTF
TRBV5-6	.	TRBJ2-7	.	TGTGCCAGCAGCCTCCCGGGAGTCAGGCGCGAGCAGTACTTC	CASSLPGVRREQYF
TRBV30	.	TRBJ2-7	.	TGTGCCTGGATCGTCCAGAATACGTACGAGCAGTACTTC	CAWIVQNTYEQYF